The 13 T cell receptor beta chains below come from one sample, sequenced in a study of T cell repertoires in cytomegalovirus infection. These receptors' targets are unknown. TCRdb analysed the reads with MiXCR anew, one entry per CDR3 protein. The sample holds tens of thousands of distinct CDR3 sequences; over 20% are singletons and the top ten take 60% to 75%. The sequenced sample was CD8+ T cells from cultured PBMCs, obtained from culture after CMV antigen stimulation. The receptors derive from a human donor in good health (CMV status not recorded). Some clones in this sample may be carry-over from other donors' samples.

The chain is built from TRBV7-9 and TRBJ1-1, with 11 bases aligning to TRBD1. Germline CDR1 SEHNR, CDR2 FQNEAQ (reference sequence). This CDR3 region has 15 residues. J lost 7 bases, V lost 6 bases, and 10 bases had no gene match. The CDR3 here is CASRDYGQGAFEAFF. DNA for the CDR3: TGTGCCAGCAGGGATTACGGACAGGGGGCCTTTGAAGCTTTCTTT.

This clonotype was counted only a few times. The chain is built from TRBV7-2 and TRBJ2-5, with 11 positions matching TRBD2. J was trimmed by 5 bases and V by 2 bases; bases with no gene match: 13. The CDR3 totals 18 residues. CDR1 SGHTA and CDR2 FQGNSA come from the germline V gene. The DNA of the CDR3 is TGTGCCAGCAGCTTAATAAACCGACTAGCGGGGTTGAAGGAGACCCAGTACTTC. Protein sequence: CASSLINRLAGLKETQYF. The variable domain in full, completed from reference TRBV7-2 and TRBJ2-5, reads GAGVSQSPSNKVTEKGKDVELRCDPISGHTALYWYRQSLGQGLEFLIYFQGNSAPDKSGLPSDRFSAERTGGSVSTLTIQRTQQEDSAVYLCASSLINRLAGLKETQYFGPGTRLLVL.

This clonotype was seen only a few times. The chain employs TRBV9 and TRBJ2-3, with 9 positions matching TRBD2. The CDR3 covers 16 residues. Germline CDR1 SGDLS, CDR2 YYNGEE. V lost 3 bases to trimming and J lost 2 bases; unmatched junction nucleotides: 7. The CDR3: CASSGLTSGPTDTQYF. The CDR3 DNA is TGTGCCAGCAGCGGTCTGACTAGCGGCCCCACAGATACGCAGTATTTT. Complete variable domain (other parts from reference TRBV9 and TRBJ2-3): DSGVTQTPKHLITATGQRVTLRCSPRSGDLSVYWYQQSLDQGLQFLIQYYNGEERAKGNILERFSAQQFPDLHSELNLSSLELGDSALYFCASSGLTSGPTDTQYFGPGTRLTVL.

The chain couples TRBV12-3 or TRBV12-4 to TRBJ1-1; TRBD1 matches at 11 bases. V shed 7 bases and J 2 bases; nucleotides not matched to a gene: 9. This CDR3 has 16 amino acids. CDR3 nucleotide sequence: TGTGCCAGCACTATGGGACAGGGGGTCGCAAACACTGAAGCTTTCTTT. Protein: CASTMGQGVANTEAFF.

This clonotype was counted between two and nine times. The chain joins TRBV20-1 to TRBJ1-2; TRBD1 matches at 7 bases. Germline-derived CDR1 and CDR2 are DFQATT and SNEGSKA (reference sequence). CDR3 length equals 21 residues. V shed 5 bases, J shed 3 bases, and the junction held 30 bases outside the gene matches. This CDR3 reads CSAPFPLNLRGQEEEYYGYTF. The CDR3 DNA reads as TGCAGTGCTCCCTTCCCCCTTAACCTAAGAGGACAGGAAGAAGAATACTATGGCTACACCTTC.

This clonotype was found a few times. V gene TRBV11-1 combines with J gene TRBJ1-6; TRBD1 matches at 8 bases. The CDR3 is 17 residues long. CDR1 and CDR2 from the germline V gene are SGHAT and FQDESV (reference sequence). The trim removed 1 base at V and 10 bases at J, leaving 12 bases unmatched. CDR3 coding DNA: TGTGCCAGCAGCTTAGGACCGGACAGGGAAATTTCCTCACCCCTCCACTTT. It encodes CASSLGPDREISSPLHF.

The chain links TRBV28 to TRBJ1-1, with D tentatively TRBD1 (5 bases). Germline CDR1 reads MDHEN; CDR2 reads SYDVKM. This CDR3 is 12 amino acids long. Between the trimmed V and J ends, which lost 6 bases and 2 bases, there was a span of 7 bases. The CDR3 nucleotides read TGTGCCAGCAGAAGGGACAACACTGAAGCTTTCTTT. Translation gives CASRRDNTEAFF. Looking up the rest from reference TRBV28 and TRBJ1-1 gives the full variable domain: DVKVTQSSRYLVKRTGEKVFLECVQDMDHENMFWYRQDPGLGLRLIYFSYDVKMKEKGDIPEGYSVSREKKERFSLILESASTNQTSMYLCASRRDNTEAFFGQGTRLTVV.

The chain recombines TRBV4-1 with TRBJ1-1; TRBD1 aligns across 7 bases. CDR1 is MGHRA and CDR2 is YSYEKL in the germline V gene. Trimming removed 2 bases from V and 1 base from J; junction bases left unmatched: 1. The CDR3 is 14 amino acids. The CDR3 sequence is CASSQRQGNTEAFF. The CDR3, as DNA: TGCGCCAGCAGCCAAAGACAGGGGAACACTGAAGCTTTCTTT.

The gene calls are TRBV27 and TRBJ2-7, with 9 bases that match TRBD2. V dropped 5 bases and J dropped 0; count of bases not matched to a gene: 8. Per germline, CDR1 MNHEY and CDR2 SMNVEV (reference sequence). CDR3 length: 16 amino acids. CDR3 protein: CASSLTSGYLSYEQYF. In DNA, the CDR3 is TGTGCCAGCAGTCTGACTAGCGGTTACCTCTCCTACGAGCAGTACTTC.

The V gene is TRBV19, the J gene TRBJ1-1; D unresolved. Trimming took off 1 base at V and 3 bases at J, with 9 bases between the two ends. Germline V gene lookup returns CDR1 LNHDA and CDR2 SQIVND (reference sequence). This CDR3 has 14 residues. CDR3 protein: CASSIVFGDTEAFF. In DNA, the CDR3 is TGTGCCAGTAGTATAGTTTTCGGGGACACTGAAGCTTTCTTT.

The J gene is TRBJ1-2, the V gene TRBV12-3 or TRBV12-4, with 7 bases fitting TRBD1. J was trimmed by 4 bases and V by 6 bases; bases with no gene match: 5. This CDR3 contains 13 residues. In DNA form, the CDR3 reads TGTGCCAGCAGCCCGACAGGGAGCTATGGCTACACCTTC. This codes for CASSPTGSYGYTF.

CDR3 sequence reads: CSARDTPGGGKNTEAFF. CDR3 nucleotides: TGCAGTGCTAGAGATACCCCCGGGGGGGGAAAGAACACTGAAGCTTTCTTT. J is TRBJ1-1 and V is TRBV20-1, with a weak D call TRBD1 (5 bases). This CDR3 region has 17 residues. V shed 0 bases and J shed 1 base, with 18 bases lying between them. Germline values: CDR1 DFQATT, CDR2 SNEGSKA (reference sequence).

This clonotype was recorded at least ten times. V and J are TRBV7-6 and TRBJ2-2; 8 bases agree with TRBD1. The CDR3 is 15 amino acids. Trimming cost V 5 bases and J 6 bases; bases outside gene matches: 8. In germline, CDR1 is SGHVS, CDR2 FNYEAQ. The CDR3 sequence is CASSQGQGPPGELFF. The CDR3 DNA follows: TGTGCCAGCAGCCAAGGACAGGGACCACCCGGGGAGCTGTTTTTT.